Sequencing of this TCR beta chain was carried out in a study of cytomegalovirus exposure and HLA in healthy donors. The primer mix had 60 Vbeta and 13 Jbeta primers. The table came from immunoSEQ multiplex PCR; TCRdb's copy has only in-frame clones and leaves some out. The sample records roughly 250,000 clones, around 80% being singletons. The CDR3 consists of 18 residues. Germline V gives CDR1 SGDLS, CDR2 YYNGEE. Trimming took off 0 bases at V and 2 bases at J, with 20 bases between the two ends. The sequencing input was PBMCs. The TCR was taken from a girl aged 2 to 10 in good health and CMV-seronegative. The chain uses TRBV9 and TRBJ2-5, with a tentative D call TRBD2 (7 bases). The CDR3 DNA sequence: TGTGCCAGCAGCGTAGGGAGGGGGAGGGTGACAGGACAAGAGACCCAGTACTTC. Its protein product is CASSVGRGRVTGQETQYF.